This is a list of T cell receptor beta chains from one sample in a study of a mutant IDH1 vaccine in newly diagnosed glioma. These receptors have no identified antigens. Using immunoSEQ multiplex PCR, the repertoire was profiled, and TCRdb retains in-frame clones only, with some absent. Here the sample spans roughly 56,000 clones, roughly 76% being singletons. Material: PBMCs, obtained from a glioma patient whose treatment included an IDH1 peptide vaccine. These receptors were taken from a man in his fifties or sixties with glioma. Each CDR3 is given with its conserved first and last residue. A D gene is named only where the DNA matches it firmly. Expanded clones are given a class, and other clones once, few, many or no size at all.

v_gene	abundance	j_gene	d_gene	CDR3aa	CDR3nt
TRBV2	-	TRBJ2-7	-	CASRIDRSYEQYF	TGTGCCAGCAGAATCGACAGGTCCTACGAGCAGTACTTC
TRBV4-3	-	TRBJ2-3	-	CASSQGAGARTDTQYF	TGCGCCAGCAGCCAAGGGGCAGGGGCGCGCACAGATACGCAGTATTTT
TRBV6-5	-	TRBJ2-2	-	CASSRSGTGELFF	TGTGCCAGCAGCCGGAGCGGCACCGGGGAGCTGTTTTTT
TRBV7-2	-	TRBJ2-2	TRBD2	CASSPRLAGAGELFF	TGTGCCAGCAGCCCTCGGCTAGCGGGGGCCGGGGAGCTGTTTTTT
TRBV4-3	once	TRBJ2-6	-	CASSQAHRESGANVLTF	TGCGCCAGCAGCCAAGCCCATCGGGAGTCTGGGGCCAACGTCCTGACTTTC
TRBV19	few	TRBJ2-3	-	CASKWASTDTQYF	TGTGCCAGTAAGTGGGCTAGCACAGATACGCAGTATTTT
TRBV9	-	TRBJ2-1	-	CASSVGGGRGNEQFF	TGTGCCAGCAGCGTAGGCGGGGGCCGGGGCAATGAGCAGTTCTTC
TRBV9	-	TRBJ2-1	-	CASSVGVSDYNEQFF	TGTGCCAGCAGCGTAGGGGTATCGGACTACAATGAGCAGTTCTTC
TRBV4-1	-	TRBJ2-7	-	CASSQTGDEQYF	TGCGCCAGCAGCCAGACTGGCGACGAGCAGTACTTC
TRBV6-5	-	TRBJ1-2	-	CASSYSGTTNYGYTF	TGTGCCAGCAGTTACTCCGGGACTACTAACTATGGCTACACCTTC
TRBV5-1	-	TRBJ1-5	-	CASSSGSENQPQHF	TGCGCCAGCAGCAGTGGTTCCGAGAATCAGCCCCAGCATTTT
TRBV7-9	-	TRBJ2-7	-	CASSLASRGEQYF	TGTGCCAGCAGCTTAGCGAGCAGGGGCGAGCAGTACTTC
TRBV14	-	TRBJ2-1	-	CASSQPWALSPGEQFF	TGTGCCAGCAGCCAACCATGGGCCCTCTCTCCGGGTGAGCAGTTCTTC
TRBV19	-	TRBJ1-1	TRBD1	CASMYRGATEAFF	TGTGCCAGTATGTACAGGGGAGCCACTGAAGCTTTCTTT
TRBV19	-	TRBJ1-5	-	CASSIDTRDQPQHF	TGTGCCAGTAGTATAGATACAAGGGATCAGCCCCAGCATTTT
TRBV5-5	-	TRBJ1-6	-	CASSLAGEGYNSPLHF	TGTGCCAGCAGTCTTGCAGGGGAAGGCTATAATTCACCCCTCCACTTT
TRBV5-4	-	TRBJ2-2	-	CASSLTTGSGELFF	TGTGCCAGCAGCTTGACCACGGGGAGCGGGGAGCTGTTTTTT
TRBV28	-	TRBJ2-5	-	CASSLLAHRPQETQYF	TGTGCCAGCAGTCTCCTGGCCCATCGGCCCCAAGAGACCCAGTACTTC
TRBV27	once	TRBJ1-6	-	CASCKNRSSYNSPLHF	TGTGCCAGCTGTAAAAACAGGAGCTCCTATAATTCACCCCTCCACTTT
TRBV2	few	TRBJ1-6	TRBD1	CASSGTGSVTYDSPLHF	TGTGCCAGCTCCGGGACAGGGTCAGTAACATATGATTCACCCCTCCACTTT
TRBV5-1	-	TRBJ2-1	TRBD2	CASSPTGGGIGYNEQFF	TGCGCCAGCAGTCCTACTGGCGGGGGTATCGGCTACAATGAGCAGTTCTTC
TRBV4-1	medium-sized	TRBJ2-7	-	CASSPVLRANSYEQYF	TGCGCCAGCAGCCCGGTCCTCCGGGCCAATTCCTACGAGCAGTACTTC
TRBV5-1	-	TRBJ2-3	-	CASQTAQGTDTQYF	TGCGCCAGCCAAACGGCACAGGGCACAGATACGCAGTATTTT
TRBV7-9	-	TRBJ2-5	-	CASSSSKGGETQYF	TGTGCCAGCAGCTCAAGTAAGGGCGGAGAGACCCAGTACTTC
TRBV5-1	-	TRBJ1-1	-	CASAQGGVNTEAFF	TGCGCCAGCGCCCAGGGTGGCGTGAACACTGAAGCTTTCTTT
TRBV6-5	-	TRBJ1-3	-	CASRRGPSSGNTIYF	TGTGCCAGCAGAAGAGGGCCCAGCTCTGGAAACACCATATATTTT
TRBV2	-	TRBJ2-7	-	CASRVAEEQYF	TGTGCCAGCAGGGTAGCAGAAGAGCAGTACTTC
TRBV4-3	once	TRBJ2-7	-	CASSQDSQKPYEQYF	TGCGCCAGCAGCCAAGACAGTCAGAAACCCTACGAGCAGTACTTC
TRBV5-5	-	TRBJ1-5	-	CASSLTGQRFQPQHF	TGTGCCAGCAGCCTGACGGGACAACGTTTTCAGCCCCAGCATTTT
TRBV28	-	TRBJ1-5	-	CASSFGQPGDQPQHF	TGTGCCAGCAGTTTTGGACAGCCAGGCGATCAGCCCCAGCATTTT
TRBV6-1	-	TRBJ1-5	-	CASSAHGGDQPQHF	TGTGCCAGCAGTGCCCACGGGGGGGATCAGCCCCAGCATTTT
TRBV19	once	TRBJ2-7	-	CASSRVGLGFSYEQYF	TGTGCCAGTAGTAGGGTTGGCTTGGGCTTCTCCTACGAGCAGTACTTC
TRBV5-1	-	TRBJ1-1	-	CASSPGRGGFEAFF	TGCGCCAGCAGCCCTGGGAGGGGCGGATTTGAAGCTTTCTTT
TRBV7-9	-	TRBJ2-7	-	CASSDTSYEQYF	TGTGCCAGCTCGGACACTTCCTACGAGCAGTACTTC
TRBV27	-	TRBJ1-5	TRBD1	CASSFDRDDPQHF	TGTGCCAGCAGTTTCGACAGGGATGACCCCCAGCATTTT
TRBV28	few	TRBJ2-7	TRBD1	CASSRLTGYDEQYF	TGTGCCAGCAGTCGGCTGACAGGGTACGACGAGCAGTACTTC
TRBV28	-	TRBJ1-1	-	CASSLPGTEAFF	TGTGCCAGCAGTTTACCGGGGACTGAAGCTTTCTTT
TRBV19	few	TRBJ1-1	-	CASSPSGNTEAFF	TGTGCCAGTAGTCCATCAGGGAACACTGAAGCTTTCTTT
TRBV5-1	-	TRBJ2-3	-	CASSLERNILTDTQYF	TGCGCCAGCAGCTTGGAACGGAACATACTCACAGATACGCAGTATTTT